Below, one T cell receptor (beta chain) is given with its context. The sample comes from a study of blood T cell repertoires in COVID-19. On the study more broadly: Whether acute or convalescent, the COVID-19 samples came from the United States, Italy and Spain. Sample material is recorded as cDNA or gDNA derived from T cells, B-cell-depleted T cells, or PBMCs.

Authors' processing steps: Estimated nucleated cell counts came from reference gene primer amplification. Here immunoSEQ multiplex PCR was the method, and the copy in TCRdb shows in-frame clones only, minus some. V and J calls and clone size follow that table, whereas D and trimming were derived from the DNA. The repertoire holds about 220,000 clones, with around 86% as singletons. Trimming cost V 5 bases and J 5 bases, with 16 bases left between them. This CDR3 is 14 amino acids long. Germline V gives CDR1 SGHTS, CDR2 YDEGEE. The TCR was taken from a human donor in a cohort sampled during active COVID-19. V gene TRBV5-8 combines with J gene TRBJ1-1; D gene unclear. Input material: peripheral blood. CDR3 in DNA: TGTGCCAGCAGTCGAAGACAATCGGGGACTGAAGCTTTCTTT. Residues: CASSRRQSGTEAFF. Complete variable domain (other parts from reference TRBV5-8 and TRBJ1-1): EAGVTQSPTHLIKTRGQQATLRCSPISGHTSVYWYQQALGLGLQFLLWYDEGEERNRGNFPPRFSGRQFPNYSSELNVNALELEDSALYLCASSRRQSGTEAFFGQGTRLTVV.